This TCR beta chain was recovered during a study of OX40 agonist ivuxolimab in advanced cancers. Notes on the study in general: There were, on average, more expanded clones in CD8+ T cells than in CD4+.

A word on this clone: Its antigen is not known.

This CDR3 has 17 amino acids. The ends were cut back, 5 bases at V and 0 bases at J, with 14 bases in the middle. Per germline, CDR1 MNHEY and CDR2 SMNVEV (reference sequence). TCRdb keeps only in-frame clones here, not all; method: immunoSEQ multiplex PCR. The sample holds around 59,000 clones, about 88% seen once. This specimen consisted of CD4+ or CD8+ T cells sorted from blood, obtained in a trial of the OX40 agonist ivuxolimab. This TCR was sampled from an adult with an advanced solid tumor such as melanoma, head and neck, liver or kidney cancer. The V call is TRBV27, the J call TRBJ1-6, with unresolved D. DNA of the CDR3: TGTGCCAGCAGTCTTGAAGGATACAGCTCCTATAATTCACCCCTCCACTTT. It yields the protein CASSLEGYSSYNSPLHF.